Listed here is a single T cell receptor beta chain. J gave up 8 bases and V 5 bases, and 15 bases lay outside the gene matches. Germline lookup yields CDR1 MNHEY and CDR2 SVGEGT. This CDR3 has 17 residues. Authors' analysis steps: Estimation of nucleated cell counts was performed using reference gene primer amplification. Some clones are missing from TCRdb's copy, which holds only in-frame ones; the method was immunoSEQ multiplex PCR. The V and J calls and clone size were taken over from that table, and D and trimming were inferred from the DNA. The sample contains hundreds of thousands of clones, roughly 90% of which appear only once. The sample belongs to a study of blood T cell repertoires in COVID-19. In the study overall: Sites across the United States, Italy and Spain contributed samples from acute and convalescent COVID-19. PBMCs, B-cell-depleted T cells, or T cells provided the cDNA or gDNA that made up the material.

The chain employs TRBV6-2 or TRBV6-3 and TRBJ2-1, with 10 bases that match TRBD2. Sequencing was carried out using peripheral blood. The TCR comes from a woman in her fifties or sixties who had recovered from COVID-19. This CDR3 is CASSTPRAGGRHDEQFF. In DNA, the CDR3 is TGTGCCAGCAGTACACCCCGAGCGGGGGGGCGCCATGATGAGCAGTTCTTC.